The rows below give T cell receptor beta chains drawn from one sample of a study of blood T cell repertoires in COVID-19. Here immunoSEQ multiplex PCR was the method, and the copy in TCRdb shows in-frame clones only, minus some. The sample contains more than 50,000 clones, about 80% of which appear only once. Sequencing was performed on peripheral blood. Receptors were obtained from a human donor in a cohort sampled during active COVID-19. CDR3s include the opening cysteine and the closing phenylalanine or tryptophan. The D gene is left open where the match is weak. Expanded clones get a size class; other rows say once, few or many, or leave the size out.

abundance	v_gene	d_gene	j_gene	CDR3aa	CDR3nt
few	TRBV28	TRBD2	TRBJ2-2	CASSRLAFNTGELFF	TGTGCCAGCAGTCGACTAGCGTTTAACACCGGGGAGCTGTTTTTT
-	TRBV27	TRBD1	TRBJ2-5	CASSLHGTAQETQYF	TGTGCCAGCAGTCTTCATGGGACAGCTCAAGAGACCCAGTACTTC
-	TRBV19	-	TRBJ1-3	CASSSSGSGNTIYF	TGTGCCAGTAGTAGCTCGGGCTCTGGAAACACCATATATTTT
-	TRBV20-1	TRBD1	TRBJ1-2	CSASPGQGRDGYTF	TGCAGTGCTAGTCCGGGACAGGGTCGGGATGGCTACACCTTC
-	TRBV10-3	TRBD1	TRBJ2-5	CATAGTDQETQYF	TGTGCCACGGCCGGGACAGACCAAGAGACCCAGTACTTC
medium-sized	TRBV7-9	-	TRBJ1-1	CASSPPWQENTEAFF	TGTGCCAGCAGCCCCCCCTGGCAGGAGAACACTGAAGCTTTCTTT
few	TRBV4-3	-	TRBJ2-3	CASSALLKRGTDTQYF	TGCGCCAGCAGCGCCCTTCTGAAAAGAGGGACAGATACGCAGTATTTT
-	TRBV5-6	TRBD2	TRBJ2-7	CASQGVERLAGGRNEQYF	TGTGCCAGTCAGGGGGTCGAGAGGCTAGCGGGAGGGCGGAACGAGCAGTACTTC
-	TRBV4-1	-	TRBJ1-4	CASSQDTGERLQLFF	TGCGCCAGCAGCCAAGATACCGGGGAGCGGTTACAACTGTTTTTT
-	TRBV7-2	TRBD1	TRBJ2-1	CASSGTGGNEQFF	TGTGCCAGCAGCGGGACAGGGGGCAATGAGCAGTTCTTC
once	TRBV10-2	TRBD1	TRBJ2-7	CASSELQGAYEQYF	TGCGCCAGCAGTGAATTACAGGGGGCCTACGAGCAGTACTTC
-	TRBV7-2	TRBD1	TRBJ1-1	CASSSLGQGGTEAFF	TGTGCCAGCAGCTCTCTGGGACAGGGTGGAACTGAAGCTTTCTTT
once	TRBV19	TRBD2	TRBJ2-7	CASSAGLAGVFEQYF	TGTGCCAGTAGTGCCGGACTAGCGGGAGTTTTCGAGCAGTACTTC
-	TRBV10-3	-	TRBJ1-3	CAISVLGARGNTIYF	TGTGCCATCAGTGTATTAGGGGCGAGGGGAAACACCATATATTTT
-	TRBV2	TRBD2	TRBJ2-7	CASSGGTSGRRRSYEQYF	TGTGCCAGCAGTGGGGGGACTAGCGGGAGAAGGAGATCCTACGAGCAGTACTTC
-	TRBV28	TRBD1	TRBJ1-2	CASSGTGTGGLSGYTF	TGTGCCAGCAGTGGAACCGGGACAGGGGGCCTAAGTGGCTACACCTTC
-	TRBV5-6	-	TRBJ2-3	CASSLRGGPADTQYF	TGTGCCAGCAGCTTGCGTGGGGGCCCCGCAGATACGCAGTATTTT
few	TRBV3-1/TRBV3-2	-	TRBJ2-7	CASSQEGLARREQYF	TGTGCCAGCAGCCAAGAGGGGCTAGCGCGTCGCGAGCAGTACTTC
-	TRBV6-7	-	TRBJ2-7	CANEEGCEQYF	TGTGCCAACGAAGAGGGCTGCGAGCAGTACTTC
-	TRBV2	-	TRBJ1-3	CASRLGHSGNTIYF	TGTGCCAGCAGACTGGGGCACTCTGGAAACACCATATATTTT
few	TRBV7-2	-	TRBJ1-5	CASSLEGANQPQHF	TGTGCCAGCAGCTTAGAAGGGGCCAATCAGCCCCAGCATTTT
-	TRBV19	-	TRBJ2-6	CASSIRAGASDGTGANVLTF	TGTGCCAGTAGTATAAGGGCCGGGGCTAGCGACGGGACTGGGGCCAACGTCCTGACTTTC
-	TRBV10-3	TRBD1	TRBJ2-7	CAISDTTGAHEQYF	TGTGCCATCAGTGACACGACAGGGGCCCACGAGCAGTACTTC
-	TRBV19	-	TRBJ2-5	CASSIGARGQETQYF	TGTGCCAGTAGTATAGGGGCACGGGGCCAAGAGACCCAGTACTTC
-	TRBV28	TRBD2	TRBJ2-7	CASSFAGGVYEQYF	TGTGCCAGCAGTTTTGCGGGGGGCGTTTACGAGCAGTACTTC
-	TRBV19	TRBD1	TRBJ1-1	CASSSPGQGAGTEAFF	TGTGCCAGTAGTAGCCCTGGACAGGGGGCGGGCACTGAAGCTTTCTTT
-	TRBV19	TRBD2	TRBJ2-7	CASSNREVYEQYF	TGTGCCAGTAGTAACCGGGAGGTCTACGAGCAGTACTTC
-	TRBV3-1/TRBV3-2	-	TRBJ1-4	CASSLRVMSEKLFF	TGTGCCAGCAGCCTCAGGGTTATGAGTGAAAAACTGTTTTTT
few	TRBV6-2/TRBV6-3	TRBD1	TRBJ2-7	CASSGTGTGDYEQYF	TGTGCCAGCAGTGGAACCGGGACAGGGGACTACGAGCAGTACTTC
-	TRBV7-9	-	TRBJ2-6	CASSLIQGGGTFFVLTF	TGTGCCAGCAGCCTCATTCAGGGAGGGGGTACGTTTTTCGTCCTGACTTTC
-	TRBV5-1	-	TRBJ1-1	CASSLAWNTEAFF	TGCGCCAGCAGCTTGGCCTGGAACACTGAAGCTTTCTTT
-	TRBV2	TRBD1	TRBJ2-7	CASTATGGRGYEQYF	TGTGCCAGCACCGCGACAGGGGGCAGGGGGTACGAGCAGTACTTC
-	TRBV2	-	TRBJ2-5	CATTRDKKETQYF	TGTGCCACGACCAGGGACAAAAAAGAGACCCAGTACTTC
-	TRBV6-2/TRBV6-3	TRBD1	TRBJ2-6	CASSSTVQGVTGANVLTF	TGTGCCAGCAGTTCCACCGTCCAGGGGGTAACTGGGGCCAACGTCCTGACTTTC
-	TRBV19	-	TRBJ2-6	CASSIDGFSGANVLTF	TGTGCCAGTAGTATAGACGGGTTCTCTGGGGCCAACGTCCTGACTTTC
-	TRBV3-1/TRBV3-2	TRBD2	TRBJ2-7	CASSQGREVPYEQYF	TGTGCCAGCAGCCAAGGGCGGGAGGTTCCATACGAGCAGTACTTC
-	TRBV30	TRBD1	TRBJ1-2	CAWTPEKRGLFYGYTF	TGTGCCTGGACACCTGAAAAGAGGGGGCTGTTCTATGGCTACACCTTC
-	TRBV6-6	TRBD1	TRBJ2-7	CASSPSGGKVEQYF	TGTGCCAGCAGCCCCTCAGGGGGCAAGGTCGAGCAGTACTTC
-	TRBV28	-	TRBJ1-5	CASSLRSPSNQPQHF	TGTGCCAGCAGTTTACGGTCTCCTAGCAATCAGCCCCAGCATTTT
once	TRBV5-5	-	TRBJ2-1	CASSLYTGNEQFF	TGTGCCAGCAGCTTATATACGGGCAATGAGCAGTTCTTC
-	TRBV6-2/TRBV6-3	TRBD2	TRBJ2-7	CASSVIAGGPNPHEQYF	TGTGCCAGCAGTGTAATAGCGGGAGGGCCAAATCCTCACGAGCAGTACTTC
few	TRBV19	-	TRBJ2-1	CASSPRRAVSSYNEQFF	TGTGCCAGTAGTCCCCGGAGAGCGGTGAGCTCCTACAATGAGCAGTTCTTC
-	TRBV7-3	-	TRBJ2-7	CASSLGQEQYF	TGTGCCAGCAGCTTAGGTCAGGAGCAGTACTTC
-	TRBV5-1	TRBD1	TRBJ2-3	CASSTGQGGTDTQYF	TGCGCCAGCAGCACGGGACAGGGGGGGACAGATACGCAGTATTTT
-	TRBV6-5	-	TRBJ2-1	CASSYTTRRNEQFF	TGTGCCAGCAGTTACACGACTAGACGCAATGAGCAGTTCTTC
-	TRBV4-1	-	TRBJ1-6	CASSQDLEPGQGGRAPLHF	TGCGCCAGCAGCCAAGATCTTGAACCCGGGCAGGGAGGCAGGGCACCCCTCCACTTT
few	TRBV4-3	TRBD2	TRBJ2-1	CASSHRTSGKYNEQFF	TGCGCCAGCAGCCACCGGACTAGCGGGAAATACAATGAGCAGTTCTTC
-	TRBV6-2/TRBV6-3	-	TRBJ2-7	CASSSRPRSSYEQYF	TGTGCCAGCAGCTCCCGACCCAGGTCATCCTACGAGCAGTACTTC
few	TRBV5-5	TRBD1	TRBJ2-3	CASSPRQGQSDTQYF	TGTGCCAGCAGCCCAAGACAGGGGCAGAGTGATACGCAGTATTTT
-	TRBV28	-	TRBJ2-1	CASRLTREQFF	TGTGCCAGCAGACTTACTAGGGAGCAGTTCTTC
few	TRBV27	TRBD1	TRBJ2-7	CASSDGSGQGAGEQYF	TGTGCCAGCAGTGACGGGTCGGGACAGGGCGCGGGCGAGCAGTACTTC
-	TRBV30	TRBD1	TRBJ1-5	CAWQQGVGQPQHF	TGTGCCTGGCAACAGGGGGTAGGTCAGCCCCAGCATTTT
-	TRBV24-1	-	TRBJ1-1	CATRGGGSTEAFF	TGTGCCACCAGGGGAGGGGGGAGCACTGAAGCTTTCTTT
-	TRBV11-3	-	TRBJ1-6	CASSSPGHQGSPLHF	TGTGCCAGCAGCTCCCCCGGGCATCAGGGTTCACCCCTCCACTTT
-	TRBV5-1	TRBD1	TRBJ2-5	CASSPSQQGAGETQYF	TGCGCCAGCAGCCCCTCTCAACAGGGGGCTGGGGAGACCCAGTACTTC
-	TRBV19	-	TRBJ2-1	CASSTGYLSYNEQFF	TGTGCCAGTTCCACAGGGTATCTATCGTACAATGAGCAGTTCTTC
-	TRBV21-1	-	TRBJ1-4	CARPPGQGNEKLFF	TGTGCCAGACCCCCGGGACAGGGGAATGAAAAACTGTTTTTT
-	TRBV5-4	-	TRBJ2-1	CASRQTPADNEQFF	TGTGCCAGCAGACAGACCCCAGCGGACAATGAGCAGTTCTTC
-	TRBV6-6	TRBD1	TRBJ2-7	CASNGQDLAYEQYF	TGTGCCAGCAACGGACAGGACCTAGCCTACGAGCAGTACTTC